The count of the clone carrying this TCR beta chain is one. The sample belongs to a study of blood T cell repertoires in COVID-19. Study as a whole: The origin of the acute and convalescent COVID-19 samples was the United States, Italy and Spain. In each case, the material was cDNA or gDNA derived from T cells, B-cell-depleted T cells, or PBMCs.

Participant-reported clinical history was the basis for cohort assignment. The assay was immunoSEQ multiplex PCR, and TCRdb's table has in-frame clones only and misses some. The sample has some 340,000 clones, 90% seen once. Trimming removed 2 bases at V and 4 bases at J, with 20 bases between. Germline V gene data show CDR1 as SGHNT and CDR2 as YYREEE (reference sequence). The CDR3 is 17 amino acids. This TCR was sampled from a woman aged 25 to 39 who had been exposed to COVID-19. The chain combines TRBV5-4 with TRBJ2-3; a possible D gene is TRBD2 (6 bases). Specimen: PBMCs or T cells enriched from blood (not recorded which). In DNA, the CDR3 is TGTGCCAGCAGCTTAAGTATAATGGGCGGGGACTCAGATACGCAGTATTTT. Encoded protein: CASSLSIMGGDSDTQYF.